This entry lists 13 T cell receptor beta chains sequenced from one sample in a study of cytomegalovirus exposure and HLA in healthy donors. In the PCR, 60 Vbeta and 13 Jbeta primers were used. TCRdb keeps only in-frame clones here, not all; method: immunoSEQ multiplex PCR. Of 200,000 or so clones listed, 84% are singletons. Sequencing was done on a sample of PBMCs. These receptors were collected from a boy younger than 18 in good health and CMV-seronegative.

V and J are TRBV18 and TRBJ2-1, with 10 bases that match TRBD1. The CDR3 has 19 residues. Trimming cost V 0 bases and J 0 bases; bases outside gene matches: 8. In germline, CDR1 is KGHSH, CDR2 LQKENI. Here the CDR3 reads CASSPPRTGGTSSYNEQFF. CDR3 nucleotide sequence: TGTGCCAGCTCACCACCCAGGACAGGGGGTACCAGCTCCTACAATGAGCAGTTCTTC.

The chain joins TRBV4-1 to TRBJ2-7, with TRBD1 matching 7 bases. CDR3 size: 15 residues. Germline V CDR1 and CDR2: MGHRA, YSYEKL. The junction had 5 bases not matched to a gene; V was cut back by 0 bases and J by 3 bases. The CDR3 nucleotides are TGCGCCAGCAGCCAAGATCCGGACAGGAACTACGAGCAGTACTTC. This sequence encodes CASSQDPDRNYEQYF.

The V and J genes are TRBV10-3 and TRBJ1-2, with 8 bases matching TRBD1. Germline assignment: CDR1 ENHRY and CDR2 SYGVKD. The CDR3 totals 13 residues. The J segment lost 7 bases and the V segment lost 6 bases, leaving 7 bases of the junction unmatched. CDR3 nucleotides: TGTGCCATCAGGGACAGGGTCTCGACTGGCTACACCTTC. Translating gives CAIRDRVSTGYTF.

This sequence joins TRBV7-6 and TRBJ2-5; 7 bases map to TRBD2. Trimming cost V 7 bases and J 4 bases; bases outside gene matches: 6. Looked up from germline, CDR1 is SGHVS and CDR2 is FNYEAQ. The CDR3 loop spans 13 amino acids. The DNA of the CDR3 is TGTGCCAGCATCTCCAGGGAGGGAGAGACCCAGTACTTC. It codes for CASISREGETQYF.

The chain links TRBV5-4 to TRBJ1-1; the match to TRBD1 covers 7 bases. The CDR3 runs 13 residues. Germline lookup yields CDR1 SGHNT and CDR2 YYREEE (reference sequence). V was clipped by 4 bases and J by 7 bases; unmatched bases: 7. CDR3 in amino acids: CASSGGQLREAFF. CDR3 coding DNA: TGTGCCAGCAGCGGGGGACAGCTCCGTGAAGCTTTCTTT.

The rearrangement joins TRBV27 to TRBJ1-4; D may be TRBD1 (6 bases). This CDR3 is built from 14 residues. Germline CDR1 is MNHEY and CDR2 is SMNVEV (reference sequence). V lost 5 bases and J 7 bases, leaving 14 bases between the germline ends. In DNA form, the CDR3 reads TGTGCCAGCAGTCAACAGGGTGGGGGTGAAAAACTGTTTTTT. Translating it yields CASSQQGGGEKLFF.

Points on this clone: The junction shows a germline mismatch at one end, possibly a read error. The chain carries TRBV7-7 and TRBJ2-1; 9 nucleotides align to TRBD1. CDR3 size: 15 residues. CDR1 and CDR2 from the germline V gene are SSHAT and FNYEAQ (reference sequence). CDR3 protein: CASSPFGTGINEQFF. In DNA form, the CDR3 reads TGTGCTAGCAGCCCATTTGGGACAGGGATCAATGAGCAGTTCTTC.

J is TRBJ2-7 and V is TRBV28; possible D gene TRBD2, 5 bases. V shed 2 bases and J shed 0 bases, with 11 bases lying between them. Looked up from germline, CDR1 is MDHEN and CDR2 is SYDVKM. The CDR3 is made up of 15 amino acids. The CDR3 coding sequence is TGTGCCAGCAGTTTACCCCCCACTAGCTCCTACGAGCAGTACTTC. Translation: CASSLPPTSSYEQYF. The variable domain in full, with the rest retrieved from reference TRBV28 and TRBJ2-7, is DVKVTQSSRYLVKRTGEKVFLECVQDMDHENMFWYRQDPGLGLRLIYFSYDVKMKEKGDIPEGYSVSREKKERFSLILESASTNQTSMYLCASSLPPTSSYEQYFGPGTRLTVT.

The genes are TRBV7-2 and TRBJ1-5; perhaps TRBD1 as D (6 bases). Germline lookup yields CDR1 SGHTA and CDR2 FQGNSA. The CDR3 has 15 residues. With 1 base removed from V and 2 bases from J, the gap between germline ends came to 9 bases. CDR3 protein: CASSLGPGGNQPQHF. CDR3 nucleotides: TGTGCCAGCAGCTTAGGTCCAGGGGGCAATCAGCCCCAGCATTTT.

The chain combines TRBV21-1 with TRBJ2-3; the table's D call of TRBD2 was not tested on the DNA. TRBV21-1 is tagged as a pseudogene. CDR3 length: 17 amino acids. In DNA form, the CDR3 reads TGTGCCAGCAGGCCCAAAGGGACTAGTTTTAGCACAGATACGCAGTATTTT. Residues: CASRPKGTSFSTDTQYF.

The chain joins TRBV19 to TRBJ2-7; weak D call: TRBD2 (8 bases). CDR1 and CDR2 from the germline V gene are LNHDA and SQIVND (reference sequence). The ends were cut back, 3 bases at V and 4 bases at J, with 22 bases in the middle. This CDR3 comprises 17 residues. CDR3 in amino acids: CASSISGGGTRGYEQYF. DNA for the CDR3: TGTGCCAGTAGTATCTCAGGGGGAGGGACTAGAGGATACGAGCAGTACTTC.

This rearrangement joins TRBV11-2 to TRBJ1-3, with 8 bases fitting TRBD1. CDR1 SGHAT and CDR2 FQNNGV come from the germline V gene. Unmatched junction bases numbered 10, after V lost 5 bases and J lost 1 base. This CDR3 contains 17 residues. CDR3 coding DNA: TGTGCCAGCAGCCGTATCCGGACAGGGTTGTCTGGAAACACCATATATTTT. Protein product: CASSRIRTGLSGNTIYF.

The CDR3 sequence is CASSLNTPGQTNYGYTF. Here the CDR3 DNA reads TGCGCCAGCAGCTTGAACACTCCGGGACAGACTAACTATGGCTACACCTTC. This chain links TRBV5-1 with TRBJ1-2; 7 bases map to TRBD1. V was clipped by 1 base and J by 0 bases; unmatched bases: 9. The CDR3 spans 17 residues. CDR1 is SGHRS and CDR2 is YFSETQ in the germline V gene.